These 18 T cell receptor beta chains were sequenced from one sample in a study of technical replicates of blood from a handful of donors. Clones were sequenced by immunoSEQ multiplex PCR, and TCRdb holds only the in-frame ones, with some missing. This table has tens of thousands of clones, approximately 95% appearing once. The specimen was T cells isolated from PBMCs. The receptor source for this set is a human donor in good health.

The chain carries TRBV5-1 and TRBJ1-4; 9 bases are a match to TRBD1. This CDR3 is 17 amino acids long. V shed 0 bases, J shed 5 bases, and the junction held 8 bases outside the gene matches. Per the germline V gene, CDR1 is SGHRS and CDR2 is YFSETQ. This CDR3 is CASSLGPGTGPNEKLFF. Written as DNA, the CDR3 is TGCGCCAGCAGCTTGGGCCCCGGGACAGGGCCCAATGAAAAACTGTTTTTT.

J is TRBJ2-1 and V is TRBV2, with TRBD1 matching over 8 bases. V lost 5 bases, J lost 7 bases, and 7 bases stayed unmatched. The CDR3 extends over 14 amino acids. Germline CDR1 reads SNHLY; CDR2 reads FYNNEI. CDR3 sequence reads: CASSPGQGWNEQFF. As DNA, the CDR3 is TGTGCCAGCAGTCCAGGACAGGGTTGGAATGAGCAGTTCTTC.

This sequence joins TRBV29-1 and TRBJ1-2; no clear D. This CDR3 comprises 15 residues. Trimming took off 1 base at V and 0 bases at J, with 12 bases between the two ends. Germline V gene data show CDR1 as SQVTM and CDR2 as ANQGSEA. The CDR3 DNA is TGCAGCGTTGAAGGGGAGTTCGGAGCTAACTATGGCTACACCTTC. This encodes CSVEGEFGANYGYTF.

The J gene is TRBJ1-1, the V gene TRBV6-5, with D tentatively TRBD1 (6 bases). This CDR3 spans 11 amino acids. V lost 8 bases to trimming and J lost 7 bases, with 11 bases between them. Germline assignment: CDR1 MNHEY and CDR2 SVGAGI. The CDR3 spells CASRRGNEAFF. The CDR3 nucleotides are TGTGCCAGCCGTAGGGGGAATGAAGCTTTCTTT.

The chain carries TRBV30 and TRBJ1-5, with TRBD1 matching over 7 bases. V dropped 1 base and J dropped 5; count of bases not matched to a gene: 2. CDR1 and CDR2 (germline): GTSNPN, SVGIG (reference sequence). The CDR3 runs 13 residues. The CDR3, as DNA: TGTGCCTGGAGTGCAGACAGGGATCAGCCCCAGCATTTT. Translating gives CAWSADRDQPQHF. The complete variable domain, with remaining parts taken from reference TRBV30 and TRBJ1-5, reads SQTIHQWPATLVQPVGSPLSLECTVEGTSNPNLYWYRQAAGRGLQLLFYSVGIGQISSEVPQNLSASRPQDRQFILSSKKLLLSDSGFYLCAWSADRDQPQHFGDGTRLSIL.

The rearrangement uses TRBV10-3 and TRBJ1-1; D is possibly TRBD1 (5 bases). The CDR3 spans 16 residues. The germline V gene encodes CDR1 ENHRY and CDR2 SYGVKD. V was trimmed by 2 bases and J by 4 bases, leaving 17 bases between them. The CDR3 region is CAISERSTGDGTEAFF. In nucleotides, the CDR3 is TGTGCCATCAGTGAGCGGAGCACGGGGGACGGCACTGAAGCTTTCTTT.

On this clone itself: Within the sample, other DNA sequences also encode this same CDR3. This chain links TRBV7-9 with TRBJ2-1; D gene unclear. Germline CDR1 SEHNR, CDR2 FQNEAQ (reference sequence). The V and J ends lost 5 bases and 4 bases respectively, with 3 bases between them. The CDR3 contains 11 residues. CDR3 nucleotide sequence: TGTGCCAGCAGCCCGTACAATGAGCAGTTCTTC. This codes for CASSPYNEQFF.

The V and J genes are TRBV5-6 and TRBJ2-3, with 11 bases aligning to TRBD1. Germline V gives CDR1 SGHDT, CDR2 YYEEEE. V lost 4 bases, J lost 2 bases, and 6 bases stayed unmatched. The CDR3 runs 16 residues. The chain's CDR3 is CASSRGQGASTDTQYF. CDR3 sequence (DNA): TGTGCCAGCAGCAGAGGACAGGGGGCTTCCACAGATACGCAGTATTTT.

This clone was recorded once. CDR3 sequence reads: CASANRRNQPQHF. CDR3 coding DNA: TGCGCCAGCGCTAACAGGCGCAATCAGCCCCAGCATTTT. The rearrangement joins TRBV4-1 to TRBJ1-5; perhaps TRBD1 as D (5 bases). The CDR3 is made up of 13 amino acids. CDR1 and CDR2 (germline): MGHRA, YSYEKL. Trimming removed 8 bases from V and 2 bases from J, with 10 bases in between.

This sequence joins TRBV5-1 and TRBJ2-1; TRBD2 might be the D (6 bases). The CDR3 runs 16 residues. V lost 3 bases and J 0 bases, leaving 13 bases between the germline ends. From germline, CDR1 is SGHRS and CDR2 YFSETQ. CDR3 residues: CASSWGLSSSYNEQFF. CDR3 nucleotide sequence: TGCGCCAGCAGCTGGGGACTTTCAAGCTCCTACAATGAGCAGTTCTTC.

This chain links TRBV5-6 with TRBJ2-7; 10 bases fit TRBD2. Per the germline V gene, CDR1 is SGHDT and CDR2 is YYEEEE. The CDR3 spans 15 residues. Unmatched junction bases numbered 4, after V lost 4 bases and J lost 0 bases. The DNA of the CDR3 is TGTGCCAGCAGCAGGACTAGCGGAAGCTCCTACGAGCAGTACTTC. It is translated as CASSRTSGSSYEQYF. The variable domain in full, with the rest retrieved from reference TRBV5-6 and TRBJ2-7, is DAGVTQSPTHLIKTRGQQVTLRCSPKSGHDTVSWYQQALGQGPQFIFQYYEEEERQRGNFPDRFSGHQFPNYSSELNVNALLLGDSALYLCASSRTSGSSYEQYFGPGTRLTVT.

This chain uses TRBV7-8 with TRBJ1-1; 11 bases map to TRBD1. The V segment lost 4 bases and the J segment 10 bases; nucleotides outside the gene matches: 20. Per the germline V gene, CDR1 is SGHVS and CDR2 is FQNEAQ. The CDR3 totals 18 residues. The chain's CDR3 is CASSSPRDRGIDFQRAFF. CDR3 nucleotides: TGTGCCAGCAGCTCGCCCAGGGACAGGGGGATCGATTTTCAGCGAGCTTTCTTT.

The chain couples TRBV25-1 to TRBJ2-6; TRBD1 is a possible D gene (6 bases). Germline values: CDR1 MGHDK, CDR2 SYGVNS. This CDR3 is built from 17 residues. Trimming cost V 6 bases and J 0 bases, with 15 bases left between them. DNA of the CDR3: TGTGCCAGCAGCGACCAGGGACATGGCTCTGGGGCCAACGTCCTGACTTTC. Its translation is CASSDQGHGSGANVLTF.

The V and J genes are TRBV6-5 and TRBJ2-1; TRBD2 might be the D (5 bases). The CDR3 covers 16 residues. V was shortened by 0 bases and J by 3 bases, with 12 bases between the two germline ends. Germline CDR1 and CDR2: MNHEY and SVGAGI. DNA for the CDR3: TGTGCCAGCAGTTACTCGATGGAGGCTATCTACAATGAGCAGTTCTTC. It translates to CASSYSMEAIYNEQFF.

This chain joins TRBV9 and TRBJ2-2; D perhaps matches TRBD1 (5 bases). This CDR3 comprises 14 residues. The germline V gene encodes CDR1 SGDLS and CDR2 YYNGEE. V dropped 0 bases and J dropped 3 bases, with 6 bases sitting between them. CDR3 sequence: CASSVVRDTGELFF. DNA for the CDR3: TGTGCCAGCAGCGTAGTCAGGGACACCGGGGAGCTGTTTTTT.

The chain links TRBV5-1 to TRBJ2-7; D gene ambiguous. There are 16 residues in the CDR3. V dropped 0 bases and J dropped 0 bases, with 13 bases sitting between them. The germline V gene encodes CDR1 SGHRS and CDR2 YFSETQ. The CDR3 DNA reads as TGCGCCAGCAGCTTGGGACATCCGACGAGCTCCTACGAGCAGTACTTC. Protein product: CASSLGHPTSSYEQYF.

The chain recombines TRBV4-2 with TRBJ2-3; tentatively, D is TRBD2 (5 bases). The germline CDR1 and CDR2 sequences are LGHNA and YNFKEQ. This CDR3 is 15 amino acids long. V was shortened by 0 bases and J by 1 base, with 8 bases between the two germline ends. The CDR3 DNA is TGTGCCAGCAGCCAAGAAGGACTCCGCACAGATACGCAGTATTTT. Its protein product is CASSQEGLRTDTQYF.

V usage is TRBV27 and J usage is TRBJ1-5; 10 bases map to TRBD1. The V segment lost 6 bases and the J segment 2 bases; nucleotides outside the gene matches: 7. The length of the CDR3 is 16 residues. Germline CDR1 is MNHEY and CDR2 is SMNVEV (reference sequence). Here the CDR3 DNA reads TGTGCCAGCAGGGGGACAGGGGTTTTGGGCAATCAGCCCCAGCATTTT. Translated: CASRGTGVLGNQPQHF.